This TCR beta chain derives from a study of cytomegalovirus exposure and HLA in healthy donors. Whole-study results and caveats: The study put roughly 160 TCR beta chains on its list as cytomegalovirus-associated.

This clone occurred many times. Its antigen is not known. Unmatched junction bases numbered 7, after V lost 0 bases and J lost 4 bases. Germline lookup yields CDR1 MNHNS and CDR2 SASEGT. This CDR3 comprises 16 residues. Using immunoSEQ multiplex PCR, the repertoire was profiled, and TCRdb retains in-frame clones only, with some absent. The table lists about 95,000 clones, approximately 81% of them singletons, with 20% to 25% in the top ten. This TCR derives from a man younger than 35 in good health and CMV-seropositive. The sample consisted of PBMCs. V usage is TRBV6-1 and J usage is TRBJ2-3; 7 nucleotides agree with TRBD2. CDR3 residues: CASSEAGGEGSDTQYF. The CDR3 coding sequence is TGTGCCAGCAGTGAAGCAGGAGGGGAGGGGTCAGATACGCAGTATTTT.